This T cell receptor beta chain originates from a study of T cell responses to AZD1222 COVID-19 vaccine. Study in general: Pooling covered second doses at about 4 or about 12 weeks.

CDR1 is SGHNT, CDR2 YENEEA, per germline. This CDR3 has 13 amino acids. V gave up 1 base and J gave up 3 bases, with 6 bases separating them. Profiled with immunoSEQ multiplex PCR; TCRdb holds only in-frame clones, not every one. The data contain 93,000 or so clones, about 92% of them singletons. Study-wide results and caveats: At baseline, seropositivity was found in only 5 to 7 AZD1222 recipients. Researchers report vaccine-associated CD4 TCRs spanning spike, with dominance at 160-218 and 743-854. None of the repertoires were sampled until the peak T cell response had passed.

Turning to this clone: Its target is not known.

The clonotype originates from an adult in good health. The chain is built from TRBV11-3 and TRBJ1-1; D is undetermined. The sequencing used peripheral blood, collected on day 0 of AZD1222 vaccination. The CDR3 bases are TGTGCCAGCAGCTTAGGGGCGGACACTGAAGCTTTCTTT. Its protein product is CASSLGADTEAFF.